These 2 T cell receptor beta chains share one sample of origin, sequenced in a study of cytomegalovirus exposure and HLA in healthy donors. The assay was immunoSEQ multiplex PCR, and TCRdb's table has in-frame clones only and misses some. The sample lists under 250,000 clones, around four fifths occurring once. The source material was PBMCs. The receptors were gathered from a young woman in good health and CMV-seronegative.

The chain joins TRBV27 to TRBJ2-1, with D unresolved. Germline V gene sequence: CDR1 MNHEY, CDR2 SMNVEV (reference sequence). Deletions cut 3 bases from V and 8 bases from J, with 14 bases between. The CDR3 has 14 residues. CDR3 DNA sequence: TGTGCCAGCAGTTTGAGGCAGTACGGCGATGAGCAGTTCTTC. It specifies CASSLRQYGDEQFF.

The chain recombines TRBV30 with TRBJ1-2; 7 bases line up with TRBD1. Germline-derived CDR1 and CDR2 are GTSNPN and SVGIG (reference sequence). The CDR3 consists of 12 residues. V lost 3 bases to trimming and J lost 8 bases; unmatched junction nucleotides: 6. The CDR3 sequence: CAWSLTGLGYTF. The CDR3 DNA sequence: TGTGCCTGGAGCTTGACAGGGTTAGGCTACACCTTC.